A single T cell receptor beta chain is shown here with its context. In every patient, relapse followed autologous stem cell transplantation, while exposure to brentuximab vedotin differed. The sample comes from a study of PD-1 blockade in classical Hodgkin lymphoma. Some clones are missing from TCRdb's copy, which holds only in-frame ones; the method was immunoSEQ multiplex PCR. The sample records some 100,000 clones, roughly 90% being singletons. CDR1 is SGHKS, CDR2 YYEKEE, per germline (reference sequence). Germline trimming cut 3 bases from V and 3 bases from J; bases unmatched to any gene: 2. This CDR3 comprises 13 residues.

The chain combines TRBV5-5 with TRBJ2-7, with 8 bases aligning to TRBD1. The sequence was collected from a human donor with classical Hodgkin lymphoma. Here the sequenced sample was peripheral blood mononuclear cells (PBMCs), taken before the second cycle of nivolumab. The CDR3 region is CASSYTGGYEQYF. The CDR3 bases are TGTGCCAGCAGCTACACAGGGGGCTACGAGCAGTACTTC. Full variable domain (remainder filled in from reference TRBV5-5 and TRBJ2-7): DAGVTQSPTHLIKTRGQQVTLRCSPISGHKSVSWYQQVLGQGPQFIFQYYEKEERGRGNFPDRFSARQFPNYSSELNVNALLLGDSALYLCASSYTGGYEQYFGPGTRLTVT.